This T cell receptor beta chain was identified during a study of OX40 agonist ivuxolimab in advanced cancers. Overall study context: An agonistic anti-OX40 (CD134) antibody, ivuxolimab, was used to treat the patients. The study, taken as a whole, reports: In the 0.1 to 3.0 mg/kg range, CD4+ and CD8+ blood T cells had expanded clonally by week 6. No determination was made of the antigen specificity of the expanded peripheral T cells.

Comments on this clone: Antigen unknown.

Data came from immunoSEQ multiplex PCR; TCRdb stores just in-frame clones and leaves some out. The sample includes roughly 60,000 clones, just under 85% of them seen just once. V lost 5 bases and J lost 3; bases outside the gene matches: 8. The CDR3 is made up of 15 amino acids. CDR1 and CDR2 from the germline V gene are LGHNA and YSLEER. The chain joins TRBV4-3 to TRBJ2-3, with 7 nucleotides matching TRBD1. The origin of this receptor is an adult with an advanced solid tumor such as melanoma, head and neck, liver or kidney cancer. The source was CD4+ or CD8+ T cells sorted from blood, collected in a trial of the OX40 agonist ivuxolimab. CDR3 in amino acids: CASSEGQVVTDTQYF. CDR3 nucleotides: TGCGCCAGCAGCGAAGGACAGGTAGTAACAGATACGCAGTATTTT.